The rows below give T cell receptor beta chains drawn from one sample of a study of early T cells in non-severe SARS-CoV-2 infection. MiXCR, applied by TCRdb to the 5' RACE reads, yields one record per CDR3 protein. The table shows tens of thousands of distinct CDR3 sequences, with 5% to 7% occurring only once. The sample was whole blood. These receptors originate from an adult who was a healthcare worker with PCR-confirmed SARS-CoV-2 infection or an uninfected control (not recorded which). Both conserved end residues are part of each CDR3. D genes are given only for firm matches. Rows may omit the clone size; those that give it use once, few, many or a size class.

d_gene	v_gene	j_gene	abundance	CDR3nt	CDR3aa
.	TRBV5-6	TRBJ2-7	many	TGTGCCAGCAGCTTGTTCCAGAGAGCCTACGAGCAGTACTTC	CASSLFQRAYEQYF
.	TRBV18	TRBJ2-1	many	TGTGCCAGCTCACCACTCGGCAGTGGCGAGCAGTTCTTC	CASSPLGSGEQFF
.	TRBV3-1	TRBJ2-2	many	TGTGCCAGCAGCCAAGATATGAGGGCCGGGGAGCTGTTTTTT	CASSQDMRAGELFF
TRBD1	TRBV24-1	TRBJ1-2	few	TGTGCCACCAGTGATGTTGGGACAGGGAAGGGCTACACCTTC	CATSDVGTGKGYTF
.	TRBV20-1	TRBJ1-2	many	TGCAGTGCTAGAGGACAGGTCGCTAACTATGGCTACACCTTC	CSARGQVANYGYTF
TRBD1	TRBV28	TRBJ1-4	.	TGTGCCAGCAGTTTACCACAGGGGCGTCTCGTCGTTAATGAAAAACTGTTTTTT	CASSLPQGRLVVNEKLFF
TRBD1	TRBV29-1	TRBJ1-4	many	TGCAGCGTCAGACAGGGGGCAGGTGAAAAACTGTTTTTT	CSVRQGAGEKLFF
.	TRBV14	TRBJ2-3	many	TGTGCCAGCAGCCAAGCCAGGCCTAGCACAGATACGCAGTATTTT	CASSQARPSTDTQYF
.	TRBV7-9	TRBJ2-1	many	TGTGCCAGCAGCTTAGCAGGCCGGGCGAGCTCCTACAATGAGCAGTTCTTC	CASSLAGRASSYNEQFF
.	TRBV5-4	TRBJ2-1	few	TGTGCCAGCAGCTTGGCCATCAGCGTAGAGCAGTTCTTC	CASSLAISVEQFF
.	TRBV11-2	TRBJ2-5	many	TGTGCCAGCAGCCAACCCGGCTCCGGTGGGACCCAGTACTTC	CASSQPGSGGTQYF
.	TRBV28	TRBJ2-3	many	TGTGCCAGCAGTCTCCGGCGTGGTACGCAGTATTTT	CASSLRRGTQYF
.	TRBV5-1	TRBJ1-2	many	TGCGCCAGCTATAATCCTATCTATGGCTACACCTTC	CASYNPIYGYTF
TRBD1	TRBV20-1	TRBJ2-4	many	TGCAGTGCTACCGGGCGACAGGGGGAAACCAAAAACATTCAGTACTTC	CSATGRQGETKNIQYF
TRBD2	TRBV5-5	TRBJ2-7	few	TGTGCCAGCAGCTTGACTCCCCCACTAGCGGGAGGACACTACGAGCAGTACTTC	CASSLTPPLAGGHYEQYF
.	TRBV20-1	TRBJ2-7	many	TGCAGTGCTAGAGGGGGAGGCTCCTACGAGCAGTACTTC	CSARGGGSYEQYF
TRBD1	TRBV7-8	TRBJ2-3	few	TGTGCCAGCAGGTCGGGACAGGGTGGCACAGATACGCAGTATTTT	CASRSGQGGTDTQYF
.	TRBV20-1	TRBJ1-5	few	TGCAGTGTTACACCGACCTCCCCCGGCCAGCCCCAGCATTTT	CSVTPTSPGQPQHF
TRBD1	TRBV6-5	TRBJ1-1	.	TGTGCCAGCAGTCGCGGGGGAGGGGGCTACAAAGCTTTCTTT	CASSRGGGGYKAFF
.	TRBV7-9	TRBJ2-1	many	TGTGCCAGCAGCCCGTGGGGCTACAATGAGCAGTTCTTC	CASSPWGYNEQFF
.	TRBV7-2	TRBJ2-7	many	TGTGCCAGCAGCATTGGACCCGGCTACGAGCAGTACTTC	CASSIGPGYEQYF
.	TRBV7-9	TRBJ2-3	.	TGTGCCAAAGCCGGGGTTAGCCCTACAGATACGCAGTATTTT	CAKAGVSPTDTQYF
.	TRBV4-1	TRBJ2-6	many	TGCGCCAGCAGCCAAGATAGGGATACTGGGGCCAACGTCCTGACTTTC	CASSQDRDTGANVLTF
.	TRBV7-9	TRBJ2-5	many	TGTGCCAGCAGCTTTAGTAACCAAGAGACCCAGTACTTC	CASSFSNQETQYF
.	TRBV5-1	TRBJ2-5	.	TGCGCCAGCAGCTTGTCCTATTACGAGACCCAGTACTTC	CASSLSYYETQYF
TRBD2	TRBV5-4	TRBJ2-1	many	TGTGCCAGCAGTCGCGAGCGGGACCGCACCTACAATGAGCAGTTCTTC	CASSRERDRTYNEQFF
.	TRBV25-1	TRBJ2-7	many	TGTGCCAGCACCAAAGGATCCGAGCAGTACTTC	CASTKGSEQYF
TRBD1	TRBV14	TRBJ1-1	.	TGTGCCAGCAGCCCCCACAGGGGAGGGCGGGCTGAAGCTTTCTTT	CASSPHRGGRAEAFF
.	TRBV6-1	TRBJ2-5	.	TGTGCCAGCGGGGGGCCGGGAGGCGAAGAGACCCAGTACTTC	CASGGPGGEETQYF
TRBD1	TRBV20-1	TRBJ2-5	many	TGCAGTGCCCGGAGGACAGGTCCCCTCCAGACCCAGTACTTC	CSARRTGPLQTQYF
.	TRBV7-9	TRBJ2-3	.	TGTGCCAGCAGTCCAGGGACCACCCGGAGAGATACGCAGTATTTT	CASSPGTTRRDTQYF
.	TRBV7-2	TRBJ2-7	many	TGTGCCAGCAGCTTCCCCGGTGGAACCTACGAGCAGTACTTC	CASSFPGGTYEQYF
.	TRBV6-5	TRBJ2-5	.	TGTGCCAGCAGTTCGGGATGGGGACGGCAAGAGACCCAGTACTTC	CASSSGWGRQETQYF
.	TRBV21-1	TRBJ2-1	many	TGTGCCAGCAGCATCCACCCAGCGGGAGGGGACAATGAGCAGTTCTTC	CASSIHPAGGDNEQFF
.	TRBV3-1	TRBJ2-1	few	TGTGCCAGCAGCCAACGGGGGCGCTCCTACAATGAGCAGTTCTTC	CASSQRGRSYNEQFF
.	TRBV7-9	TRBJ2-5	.	TGTGCCAGCAATCCCCAGGCGTATGGCAAGGAGACCCAGTACTTC	CASNPQAYGKETQYF